This TCR beta chain was retrieved from a study of low-dose radiotherapy and immunotherapy resistance in tumors. The wider study: Patients took aspirin 300 mg by mouth once daily. This continued for four cycles, starting on cycle 1 day 1.

The CDR3 extends over 9 amino acids. V was cut by 6 bases and J by 4 bases, with 3 bases left in between. The germline CDR1 and CDR2 sequences are SQVTM and ANQGSEA. Documented time point: before trial treatment. The donors' regimen was nivolumab, ipilimumab, aspirin, low-dose cyclophosphamide and low-dose radiotherapy. cDNA synthesis used a TRAV/TRBV-specific primer set for both chains. Over approximately 19 PCR cycles, TCRs were amplified from a constant-region primer and V-primer adapter. TCRdb ran MiXCR on the reads and lists one entry per CDR3 protein. The data hold 57,000 or so distinct CDR3 sequences, with around 25% observed a single time.

This rearrangement joins TRBV29-1 to TRBJ2-5, with D uncertain. The sequences come from PBMCs, collected before treatment. This sequence originates from a male donor with prostate cancer. CDR3 in amino acids: CSVLETQYF. The CDR3 DNA follows: TGCAGCGTACTAGAGACCCAGTACTTC. The full variable domain, its missing parts supplied by reference TRBV29-1 and TRBJ2-5, is SAVISQKPSRDICQRGTSLTIQCQVDSQVTMMFWYRQQPGQSLTLIATANQGSEATYESGFVIDKFPISRPNLTFSTLTVSNMSPEDSSIYLCSVLETQYFGPGTRLLVL.